This T cell receptor beta chain was identified in a study of glioma-infiltrating T cells after dendritic cell vaccination. Overall study context: Patients received autologous tumor lysate-pulsed dendritic cell vaccination between about 2002 and 2013.

The V segment lost 0 bases and the J segment 4 bases; nucleotides outside the gene matches: 4. This CDR3 comprises 16 residues. CDR1 is SGHNT, CDR2 YYREEE, per germline (reference sequence). Selection required adequate fresh-frozen tumor tissue plus more than two years' survival data. Isocitrate dehydrogenase mutation was absent in all glioblastoma patients. Assay used: immunoSEQ multiplex PCR; TCRdb lists only in-frame clones, some missing. Among about 73,000 clones listed, roughly 87% were seen once. The sample in question was blood, obtained before dendritic cell vaccination. This receptor was identified in a human donor with glioblastoma. The chain links TRBV5-4 to TRBJ2-1; 10 bases match TRBD2. CDR3 protein: CASSLVQTSGYNEQFF. The DNA for the CDR3 is TGTGCCAGCAGCTTGGTACAGACTAGCGGGTACAATGAGCAGTTCTTC.